One sample yielded the 31 T cell receptor beta chains listed below, sequenced in a study of T cell responses to AZD1222 COVID-19 vaccine. The data were produced by immunoSEQ multiplex PCR, yet TCRdb's version contains in-frame clones alone and is incomplete. The data contain some 120,000 clones, 80% to 90% of them singletons. The specimen comprised peripheral blood, sampled on day 0 of AZD1222 vaccination. The receptors come from an adult in good health.

The CDR3 DNA sequence: TGTGCCAGCAGCCGAGACCGGGCGAACAATCAGCCCCAGCATTTT. Its protein product is CASSRDRANNQPQHF. The V call is TRBV3-1 (or the pseudogene TRBV3-2), the J call TRBJ1-5, with D unclear. The germline CDR1 and CDR2 sequences are LGHDT and YNNKEL (reference sequence). The CDR3 is 15 amino acids. V lost 4 bases and J lost 3, with 13 bases in between.

The genes are TRBV2 and TRBJ1-6, with D maybe TRBD1 (6 bases). This CDR3 has 14 amino acids. Germline V gene lookup returns CDR1 SNHLY and CDR2 FYNNEI. Trimming stripped 6 bases from V and 7 bases from J, with 13 bases between. In DNA, the CDR3 is TGTGCCAGCAGATCAGGGGCGGGAAATTCACCCCTCCACTTT. Encoded protein: CASRSGAGNSPLHF.

By sample share, this clone is medium-sized (0.01 to 0.1%). V usage is TRBV6-5 and J usage is TRBJ1-5; 11 nucleotides align to TRBD1. Germline assignment: CDR1 MNHEY and CDR2 SVGAGI. V was pared by 0 bases and J by 4 bases, with 2 bases of the junction left unmatched. CDR3 length equals 16 residues. In nucleotides, the CDR3 is TGTGCCAGCAGTTACTCCGGGACAGGGGGGAATCAGCCCCAGCATTTT. Protein product: CASSYSGTGGNQPQHF.

This clone occurred once. The V call is TRBV6-5, the J call TRBJ2-1, with D possibly matching TRBD2 (6 bases). Germline V gene sequence: CDR1 MNHEY, CDR2 SVGAGI. V was clipped by 6 bases and J by 5 bases, with 14 bases between them. This CDR3 contains 14 residues. Written as DNA, the CDR3 is TGTGCCAGCAGCTCCGGGACTCTTAACAATGAGCAGTTCTTC. This gives the protein CASSSGTLNNEQFF.

This clone came up once. The gene calls are TRBV27 and TRBJ1-6; D is ambiguous. Trimming took off 1 base at V and 0 bases at J, with 16 bases between the two ends. Germline assignment: CDR1 MNHEY and CDR2 SMNVEV (reference sequence). This CDR3 spans 19 amino acids. CDR3 in amino acids: CASSLLGSRVSSYNSPLHF. Here the CDR3 DNA reads TGTGCCAGCAGTTTATTGGGAAGTAGAGTGAGCTCCTATAATTCACCCCTCCACTTT.

This rearrangement joins TRBV10-3 to TRBJ1-1; TRBD1 aligns across 9 bases. J was trimmed by 8 bases and V by 0 bases; bases with no gene match: 10. CDR1 ENHRY and CDR2 SYGVKD come from the germline V gene. The CDR3 is made up of 16 amino acids. The CDR3 nucleotides read TGTGCCATCAGTGAGTCATTGGGACAGGGTGGGCCCGAAGCTTTCTTT. Amino acid sequence: CAISESLGQGGPEAFF.

The chain has TRBV6-5 and TRBJ2-7; TRBD2 aligns across 7 bases. CDR3 length: 15 amino acids. The J segment lost 5 bases and the V segment lost 5 bases, leaving 12 bases of the junction unmatched. Germline values: CDR1 MNHEY, CDR2 SVGAGI. DNA of the CDR3: TGTGCCAGCAGTCCAATCTCAGCGGGGACGGACGAGCAGTACTTC. As protein: CASSPISAGTDEQYF.

This sequence joins TRBV3-1 (or the pseudogene TRBV3-2) and TRBJ1-1; perhaps TRBD1 as D (5 bases). This CDR3 is built from 15 residues. Per germline, CDR1 LGHDT and CDR2 YNNKEL (reference sequence). V lost 0 bases and J 4 bases, leaving 12 bases between the germline ends. Here the CDR3 DNA reads TGTGCCAGCAGCCAAGATTGGAGCAGGGTCACTGAAGCTTTCTTT. Protein product: CASSQDWSRVTEAFF.

This chain joins TRBV4-3 and TRBJ2-1; 8 positions match TRBD2. The CDR3 extends over 16 amino acids. J lost 6 bases, V lost 3 bases, and 10 bases had no gene match. Germline CDR1 is LGHNA and CDR2 is YSLEER. Here the CDR3 DNA reads TGCGCCAGCAGCCAGGCCGGGACTAGAAGTTTCAATGAGCAGTTCTTC. Its translation is CASSQAGTRSFNEQFF.

The chain uses TRBV10-3 and TRBJ2-1; 7 bases align to TRBD1. The CDR3 is 13 amino acids. The trim removed 6 bases at V and 8 bases at J, leaving 7 bases unmatched. Germline assignment: CDR1 ENHRY and CDR2 SYGVKD. CDR3 region: CAIRRGLGDEQFF. The CDR3 DNA reads TGTGCCATCAGGAGGGGGCTGGGGGATGAGCAGTTCTTC.

This sequence joins TRBV5-1 and TRBJ1-1; the D gene is possibly TRBD1 (6 bases). The ends were cut back, 1 base at V and 1 base at J, with 11 bases in the middle. This CDR3 comprises 15 residues. The germline gives CDR1 SGHRS, CDR2 YFSETQ. CDR3 loop: CASSLLQGPNTEAFF. CDR3 in DNA: TGCGCCAGCAGCTTGCTACAGGGCCCGAACACTGAAGCTTTCTTT. The whole variable domain, filled in from reference TRBV5-1 and TRBJ1-1, reads KAGVTQTPRYLIKTRGQQVTLSCSPISGHRSVSWYQQTPGQGLQFLFEYFSETQRNKGNFPGRFSGRQFSNSRSEMNVSTLELGDSALYLCASSLLQGPNTEAFFGQGTRLTVV.

This chain connects TRBV5-8 to TRBJ1-1; D perhaps matches TRBD1 (5 bases). Germline V gene sequence: CDR1 SGHTS, CDR2 YDEGEE. V gave up 5 bases and J gave up 1 base, with 12 bases separating them. The CDR3 covers 14 residues. CDR3 sequence (DNA): TGTGCCAGCAGTTTCGGGACGGGGAACACTGAAGCTTTCTTT. Its translation is CASSFGTGNTEAFF.

This chain connects TRBV5-1 to TRBJ2-3, with D perhaps matching TRBD1 (6 bases). The germline gives CDR1 SGHRS, CDR2 YFSETQ. The CDR3 loop spans 15 amino acids. V was shortened by 4 bases and J by 6 bases, with 18 bases between the two germline ends. The CDR3: CASSGNRASGDTQYF. The DNA for the CDR3 is TGCGCCAGCAGCGGGAACAGGGCGTCGGGGGATACGCAGTATTTT.

The V gene is TRBV27, the J gene TRBJ2-5; D call uncertain. Deletions cut 5 bases from V and 2 bases from J, with 12 bases between. The germline CDR1 and CDR2 sequences are MNHEY and SMNVEV (reference sequence). The CDR3 sequence is 14 residues long. The CDR3 is CASSLTMAQETQYF. The CDR3 region has the DNA TGTGCCAGCAGTCTAACTATGGCACAAGAGACCCAGTACTTC.

The chain recombines TRBV7-2 with TRBJ1-5; D unclear. V was trimmed by 2 bases and J by 3 bases, leaving 11 bases between them. The CDR3 length is 15 residues. Looked up from germline, CDR1 is SGHTA and CDR2 is FQGNSA. The CDR3 is CASSLSLGNNQPQHF. CDR3 bases: TGTGCCAGCAGCTTAAGCTTGGGAAACAATCAGCCCCAGCATTTT. Variable domain in full (rest from reference TRBV7-2 and TRBJ1-5): GAGVSQSPSNKVTEKGKDVELRCDPISGHTALYWYRQSLGQGLEFLIYFQGNSAPDKSGLPSDRFSAERTGGSVSTLTIQRTQQEDSAVYLCASSLSLGNNQPQHFGDGTRLSIL.

The J gene is TRBJ2-1, the V gene TRBV7-8; 14 positions agree with TRBD2. Germline trimming cut 1 base from V and 7 bases from J; bases unmatched to any gene: 6. CDR1 SGHVS and CDR2 FQNEAQ come from the germline V gene. This CDR3 contains 17 residues. The CDR3 region has the DNA TGTGCCAGCAGCTTAGAATCCGGGACTAGCGGGAGAAATGAGCAGTTCTTC. Amino acid sequence: CASSLESGTSGRNEQFF.

V usage is TRBV5-1 and J usage is TRBJ1-6; 8 bases are a match to TRBD1. Germline trimming cut 4 bases from V and 9 bases from J; bases unmatched to any gene: 9. Germline-derived CDR1 and CDR2 are SGHRS and YFSETQ. The CDR3 loop spans 15 amino acids. CDR3 DNA sequence: TGCGCCAGCAGCCCCCCTGGGACAGGCAGTTCACCCCTCCACTTT. It encodes CASSPPGTGSSPLHF.

This chain links TRBV18 with TRBJ1-2, with D perhaps matching TRBD1 (5 bases). Per the germline V gene, CDR1 is KGHSH and CDR2 is LQKENI. Trimming left V 2 bases short and J 3 bases short, with 7 bases between. The CDR3 has 13 amino acids. The CDR3 sequence is CASSPGTDYGYTF. The CDR3 coding sequence is TGTGCCAGCTCACCAGGGACCGACTATGGCTACACCTTC.

The rearrangement links TRBV6-5 to TRBJ2-7; D possibly corresponds to TRBD2 (6 bases). CDR1 MNHEY and CDR2 SVGAGI come from the germline V gene. Between the trimmed V and J ends, which lost 6 bases and 13 bases, there was a span of 22 bases. The CDR3 totals 13 residues. The CDR3 spells CASRYGGERALYF. CDR3 in DNA: TGTGCCAGCAGATACGGGGGTGAACGAGCCCTTTACTTC.

The chain is built from TRBV19 and TRBJ2-7; 10 bases map to TRBD2. Germline values: CDR1 LNHDA, CDR2 SQIVND (reference sequence). The CDR3 extends over 15 amino acids. V shed 0 bases and J 6 bases; nucleotides not matched to a gene: 5. The CDR3 DNA follows: TGTGCCAGTAGTATAGAGCTAGCGGGAGTCTCCGAGCAGTACTTC. Amino acid sequence: CASSIELAGVSEQYF.

The genes are TRBV19 and TRBJ1-5; D might be TRBD1 (5 bases). Trimming cost V 5 bases and J 3 bases, with 8 bases left between them. Germline lookup yields CDR1 LNHDA and CDR2 SQIVND (reference sequence). This CDR3 has 13 amino acids. The CDR3 DNA reads TGTGCCAGTAGTTGGGGCCTCAATCAGCCCCAGCATTTT. As protein: CASSWGLNQPQHF.

The chain links TRBV11-2 to TRBJ2-2; 9 bases are a match to TRBD2. V trimming: 5 bases; J trimming: 5 bases; junction bases outside the gene matches: 12. The CDR3 covers 17 residues. Germline CDR1 SGHAT, CDR2 FQNNGV. The CDR3 nucleotides read TGTGCCAGCAGCGGGTATCGGCGGGAGGGTGGTACCGGGGAGCTGTTTTTT. This encodes CASSGYRREGGTGELFF.

The rearrangement uses TRBV7-2 and TRBJ2-2; D is possibly TRBD1 (5 bases). The CDR3 contains 14 residues. Trimming cost V 2 bases and J 4 bases, with 8 bases left between them. Germline CDR1 and CDR2: SGHTA and FQGNSA. Here the CDR3 DNA reads TGTGCCAGCAGCTTATTGGGGCCCACCGGGGAGCTGTTTTTT. This encodes CASSLLGPTGELFF.

This chain joins TRBV3-1 (or the pseudogene TRBV3-2) and TRBJ2-5; TRBD1 agrees at 12 bases. J was trimmed by 6 bases and V by 4 bases; bases with no gene match: 6. The CDR3 runs to 15 residues. Germline CDR1 LGHDT, CDR2 YNNKEL (reference sequence). CDR3 DNA sequence: TGTGCCAGCAGCCCCGGGACAGGGGGCTCCAAGACCCAGTACTTC. Translation: CASSPGTGGSKTQYF.

This clone was seen only a few times. The V and J genes are TRBV5-1 and TRBJ1-6; TRBD1 matches 10 bases. Germline trimming cut 1 base from V and 9 bases from J; bases unmatched to any gene: 4. This CDR3 spans 15 amino acids. Germline V lookup: CDR1 SGHRS, CDR2 YFSETQ. The CDR3 loop is CASSLRQGAVSPLHF. In DNA, the CDR3 is TGCGCCAGCAGCTTGAGACAGGGGGCAGTTTCACCCCTCCACTTT.

This sequence joins TRBV19 and TRBJ2-5; 8 nucleotides agree with TRBD2. V dropped 5 bases and J dropped 1; count of bases not matched to a gene: 3. Germline V gives CDR1 LNHDA, CDR2 SQIVND (reference sequence). This CDR3 is 14 amino acids long. CDR3 residues: CASSDGGVQETQYF. Written as DNA, the CDR3 is TGTGCCAGTAGTGACGGGGGGGTCCAAGAGACCCAGTACTTC.

The chain uses TRBV7-9 and TRBJ2-1, with 7 bases that match TRBD1. Germline V gene sequence: CDR1 SEHNR, CDR2 FQNEAQ (reference sequence). The CDR3 is made up of 14 amino acids. Trimming removed 3 bases from V and 10 bases from J; junction bases left unmatched: 9. The CDR3 DNA is TGTGCCAGCAGCTTGCTAACAGGGGTCTCCGAGCAGTTCTTC. Protein: CASSLLTGVSEQFF.

V and J are TRBV29-1 and TRBJ2-2; the match to TRBD2 covers 9 bases. Germline-derived CDR1 and CDR2 are SQVTM and ANQGSEA. Unmatched junction bases numbered 9, after V lost 6 bases and J lost 4 bases. The CDR3 is 15 residues long. The CDR3: CSVSGTSSGTGELFF. DNA of the CDR3: TGCAGCGTCTCCGGGACTAGCAGTGGCACCGGGGAGCTGTTTTTT.

In this sample, this clone turned up once. Here the CDR3 DNA reads TGTGCCAGCAGCCCGCCTCCGGGACCCGCGTACAATGAGCAGTTCTTC. The encoded protein is CASSPPPGPAYNEQFF. The genes are TRBV7-2 and TRBJ2-1; the D gene could be TRBD1 or TRBD2 (5 bases each). The germline gives CDR1 SGHTA, CDR2 FQGNSA. CDR3 length: 16 residues. V lost 5 bases and J 4 bases, leaving 18 bases between the germline ends.

The chain employs TRBV9 and TRBJ2-3; D gene ambiguous. The CDR3 has 13 residues. Germline CDR1 SGDLS, CDR2 YYNGEE. Trimming left V 0 bases short and J 7 bases short, with 9 bases between. The CDR3 region is CASSVGTDYTQYF. The DNA for the CDR3 is TGTGCCAGCAGCGTAGGGACCGATTATACGCAGTATTTT.

The chain employs TRBV9 and TRBJ2-5, with TRBD2 identical over 8 bases. The V segment lost 4 bases and the J segment 5 bases; nucleotides outside the gene matches: 7. Germline-derived CDR1 and CDR2 are SGDLS and YYNGEE. The CDR3 covers 14 residues. In DNA form, the CDR3 reads TGTGCCAGCAGCTTGGGACTAGGGACGGAGACCCAGTACTTC. Translated: CASSLGLGTETQYF.